Sequencing of this TCR beta chain was carried out in a study of blood T cell repertoires in COVID-19 (dated by TCRdb to 2018 to 2020). About the full investigation: Samples from collaborators originated in the United States, Italy and Spain and spanned both the acute and convalescent phases of COVID-19. The material from the prospective study consisted of cDNA or gDNA derived from T cells, B-cell-depleted T cells, or PBMCs. Subjects who had been exposed to COVID-19, were actively infected with it, or had recovered from it provided the deeply sampled blood TCRbeta repertoires that made up the dataset. The repertoires were made available in a free public database intended to serve as a resource for research on the immune response to SARS-CoV-2. The samples were drawn from the first 160 participants of the ongoing ImmuneRACE study and from over a thousand subjects provided by 6 global collaborators. Nearly every sample came with metadata listing a de-identified subject ID, COVID-19 status, age in years and sex. HLA class I and class II types, where available, came from metadata supplied by the sample provider rather than from assay-based typing. Overall results and qualifications from the work: Clinical and demographic metadata were provided uncurated, with the amount varying by source and participant.

From a lookup of the germline V gene, CDR1 and CDR2 are SQVTM and ANQGSEA. The germline ends are 15 bases apart after V is trimmed by 5 bases and J by 7 bases. The CDR3 holds 13 amino acids from the cysteine to the phenylalanine. The CDR3 DNA has 39 bases and is translated from base 1. One collaborating source in Seattle enrolled patients during active infection and followed them longitudinally through the course of disease. Each collaborating institution followed its own protocols to collect whole blood in K2EDTA tubes. Collaborator samples were shipped for TCRbeta analysis as frozen whole blood, isolated PBMCs, or DNA extracted from either sample type. TCRbeta CDR3 regions were amplified from genomic DNA by means of the immunoSEQ Assay, a bias-controlled multiplex PCR. In the original analysis: Nucleated cell counts per sample were estimated from amplification of reference gene primers within the assay. Sequence reads were collapsed and filtered to measure the absolute abundance of every unique TCRbeta CDR3 rearrangement. For each sample, productive Simpson clonality was calculated by taking the square root of Simpson's diversity index across productive rearrangements. In TCRdb, the immuneACCESS table is reduced to in-frame sequences with V and J assigned. These tables do not hold every clone; where another copy was compared, an unresolved V gene accounts for under half, and the others remain unexplained. The DNA gave D and trimming, while V, J and clone size come from that table. For this sample there are around 400,000 clones; about 90% appear just once. 10% of the sample is taken by the ten largest.

A word on this clone: Its antigen remains unidentified. No clone much larger than this one lies a single base away; base qualities are absent.

The sample comprised peripheral blood. The source is a woman aged 25 to 45 with COVID-19, enrolled during active disease. The chain couples TRBV29-1 to TRBJ2-1; matching of 5 bases hints at TRBD1 as the D gene. DNA sequence: TGCAGCGTTAACCAGGGAAGTTTGAATGAGCAGTTCTTC. This is translated as CSVNQGSLNEQFF.